The 8 T cell receptor beta chains given below trace back to one sample, sequenced in a study of T cell responses to AZD1222 COVID-19 vaccine. TCRdb's copy holds only in-frame clones and misses some; the assay was immunoSEQ multiplex PCR. This table holds about 100,000 clones, approximately 91% found once. Sample: peripheral blood, taken on day 0 of AZD1222 vaccination. The origin of the receptors is an adult in good health.

The chain carries TRBV19 and TRBJ1-2; D not certain. This CDR3 contains 10 residues. CDR1 and CDR2 from the germline V gene are LNHDA and SQIVND (reference sequence). V was shortened by 6 bases and J by 7 bases, with 6 bases between the two germline ends. The CDR3 here is CASRGSGYTF. The CDR3 bases are TGTGCCAGTAGGGGGTCTGGCTACACCTTC.

This chain connects TRBV6-5 to TRBJ2-2, with 7 bases identical to TRBD2. Germline loops: CDR1 MNHEY, CDR2 SVGAGI. V trimming: 6 bases; J trimming: 8 bases; junction bases outside the gene matches: 3. The CDR3 runs to 12 residues. The CDR3 sequence is CASRLLAGELFF. The CDR3 nucleotides read TGTGCCAGCAGGTTACTAGCGGGGGAGCTGTTTTTT.

V is TRBV19 and J is TRBJ1-1, with a tentative D call TRBD1 (5 bases). Germline assignment: CDR1 LNHDA and CDR2 SQIVND (reference sequence). The CDR3 consists of 13 residues. Trimming shortened V by 3 bases and J by 6 bases, and 11 bases separated the two germline ends. CDR3 region: CASSIGRGPEAFF. CDR3 nucleotides: TGTGCCAGTAGTATTGGGAGGGGACCTGAAGCTTTCTTT.

The rearrangement joins TRBV5-4 to TRBJ1-4; D is possibly TRBD1 (5 bases). The CDR3 is made up of 15 amino acids. Germline assignment: CDR1 SGHNT and CDR2 YYREEE (reference sequence). The V end was cut by 4 bases, the J end by 0 bases, with 10 bases between. This chain's CDR3 is CASSLPGATNEKLFF. The CDR3, as DNA: TGTGCCAGCAGCCTCCCGGGGGCAACTAATGAAAAACTGTTTTTT.

V usage is TRBV18 and J usage is TRBJ1-2; D is unresolved. V gave up 0 bases and J gave up 5 bases, with 7 bases separating them. Germline V gene data show CDR1 as KGHSH and CDR2 as LQKENI. This CDR3 is built from 13 residues. The CDR3 nucleotides are TGTGCCAGCTCACCACCGTCTGGATATGGCTACACCTTC. Translated: CASSPPSGYGYTF.

This clone appeared a few times. This chain's CDR3 is CASTEEGVFGNQPQHF. CDR3 DNA: TGTGCCAGTACTGAAGAGGGGGTTTTTGGCAATCAGCCCCAGCATTTT. The chain employs TRBV19 and TRBJ1-5; a weak D match, TRBD1 (6 bases). Trimming left V 7 bases short and J 2 bases short, with 18 bases between. CDR3 length equals 16 residues. Germline V gene data show CDR1 as LNHDA and CDR2 as SQIVND (reference sequence).

This clone showed up just a few times. CDR3 amino acids: CASSEVSGSSYEQYF. The CDR3 DNA reads TGTGCCAGCAGTGAAGTGAGCGGCAGCTCCTACGAGCAGTACTTC. The chain links TRBV6-1 to TRBJ2-7, with D possibly TRBD2 on 5 matching bases. This CDR3 contains 15 residues. V lost 1 base and J 0 bases, leaving 10 bases between the germline ends. Per the germline V gene, CDR1 is MNHNS and CDR2 is SASEGT.

Details on this clone: Other nucleotide sequences from this sample produce the same CDR3. V usage is TRBV6-5 and J usage is TRBJ1-5; no firm D call. CDR1 and CDR2 from the germline V gene are MNHEY and SVGAGI. Trimming removed 6 bases from V and 0 bases from J, with 3 bases in between. The CDR3 has 12 residues. CDR3 nucleotides: TGTGCCAGCAGGGGTAGCAATCAGCCCCAGCATTTT. This encodes CASRGSNQPQHF.